This T cell receptor beta chain was obtained from a study of blood T cell repertoires in COVID-19. Sequencing was performed with immunoSEQ multiplex PCR; in TCRdb, only in-frame clones are kept and a portion is missing. The data show 200,000 to 300,000 clones, around four fifths seen once. Looked up from germline, CDR1 is MNHEY and CDR2 is SVGEGT. The CDR3 extends over 15 amino acids. V lost 6 bases and J 5 bases, leaving 16 bases between the germline ends. Material: peripheral blood. The clonotype originates from a woman in her fifties or sixties with active or convalescent COVID-19. This chain joins TRBV6-2 or TRBV6-3 and TRBJ2-2; D may be TRBD2 (7 bases). The CDR3 region has the DNA TGTGCCAGCAGCCACCGGGGGGCCTCGACCGGGGAGCTGTTTTTT. Its translation: CASSHRGASTGELFF.